A single sample is the source of the 28 T cell receptor beta chains below, sequenced in a study of blood T cell repertoires in COVID-19. Profiling relied on immunoSEQ multiplex PCR, and the TCRdb table lists in-frame clones only, not all of them. Of around 140,000 clones listed, about 86% were seen once; the top ten hold almost 8.5%. The source material was peripheral blood. The source of these receptors is a woman aged 55-70 years with acute or convalescent COVID-19.

This rearrangement joins TRBV7-8 to TRBJ2-7; a possible D gene is TRBD1 (5 bases). This CDR3 region has 16 residues. CDR1 and CDR2 from the germline V gene are SGHVS and FQNEAQ. Trimming took 6 bases from V and 0 from J, leaving 18 bases between them. The CDR3 sequence: CASSPTPGSNSYEQYF. In DNA form, the CDR3 reads TGTGCCAGCAGTCCCACCCCAGGGTCGAACTCCTACGAGCAGTACTTC.

The chain uses TRBV7-8 and TRBJ1-2; TRBD1 matches at 7 bases. CDR1 is SGHVS and CDR2 is FQNEAQ in the germline V gene. V was clipped by 5 bases and J by 2 bases; unmatched bases: 5. The CDR3 is made up of 14 amino acids. The CDR3 coding sequence is TGTGCCAGCAGCCTAGTACAGGGGAACTATGGCTACACCTTC. It encodes CASSLVQGNYGYTF.

This clone was detected ten times or more. The CDR3 spells CASSQFEGSNYEQYF. The CDR3 DNA follows: TGCGCCAGCAGCCAGTTTGAGGGATCCAACTACGAGCAGTACTTC. The chain has TRBV4-1 and TRBJ2-7; D is perhaps TRBD2 (5 bases). V lost 3 bases, J lost 3 bases, and 15 bases lay in between. The CDR3 consists of 15 residues. Germline values: CDR1 MGHRA, CDR2 YSYEKL.

This clone is a singleton in its sample. This rearrangement joins TRBV19 to TRBJ1-1; 7 bases are a match to TRBD1. There are 15 residues in the CDR3. V gave up 6 bases and J gave up 3 bases; unmatched junction bases: 10. Germline V CDR1 and CDR2: LNHDA, SQIVND (reference sequence). CDR3 amino acids: CASRETGAGDTEAFF. CDR3 DNA: TGTGCCAGTAGGGAAACAGGGGCCGGAGACACTGAAGCTTTCTTT.

The gene calls are TRBV20-1 and TRBJ1-4; D call uncertain. V lost 3 bases to trimming and J lost 6 bases, with 14 bases between them. CDR3 length: 14 residues. Looked up from germline, CDR1 is DFQATT and CDR2 is SNEGSKA (reference sequence). The chain's CDR3 is CSASGAIGDEKLFF. CDR3 nucleotides: TGCAGTGCTAGTGGCGCAATTGGTGATGAAAAACTGTTTTTT.

V and J are TRBV6-5 and TRBJ2-7; 12 bases fit TRBD2. Germline assignment: CDR1 MNHEY and CDR2 SVGAGI. Trimming cost V 8 bases and J 7 bases; bases outside gene matches: 6. This CDR3 has 13 residues. As DNA, the CDR3 is TGTGCCAGCGGTCTAGCGGGGGGGCTTGAGCAGTACTTC. It is translated as CASGLAGGLEQYF.

The table lists this clone with a count of one. This rearrangement joins TRBV6-5 to TRBJ1-5, with 7 bases matching TRBD1. The length of the CDR3 is 15 residues. Trimming took 2 bases from V and 0 from J; bases not matched to a gene: 1. CDR1 is MNHEY and CDR2 is SVGAGI in the germline V gene. This chain's CDR3 is CASSYQGGSNQPQHF. CDR3 DNA: TGTGCCAGCAGTTACCAGGGGGGTAGCAATCAGCCCCAGCATTTT.

This clone was observed a few times. The rearrangement uses TRBV10-3 and TRBJ1-4; 9 bases agree with TRBD1. Unmatched junction bases numbered 5, after V lost 10 bases and J lost 5 bases. This CDR3 is 13 amino acids long. Germline lookup yields CDR1 ENHRY and CDR2 SYGVKD. The CDR3 here is CATSTGGNEKLFF. The CDR3 DNA follows: TGTGCCACCTCGACAGGGGGGAATGAAAAACTGTTTTTT.

The chain couples TRBV5-4 to TRBJ1-1; TRBD1 agrees at 8 bases. With V trimmed by 0 bases and J by 0 bases, 4 bases remained unmatched. The CDR3 sequence is 16 residues long. The germline V gene has CDR1 SGHNT and CDR2 YYREEE (reference sequence). This chain's CDR3 is CASSLGQGQLNTEAFF. The CDR3 nucleotides are TGTGCCAGCAGCTTGGGACAGGGGCAATTGAACACTGAAGCTTTCTTT. The variable domain in full, with the rest retrieved from reference TRBV5-4 and TRBJ1-1, is ETGVTQSPTHLIKTRGQQVTLRCSSQSGHNTVSWYQQALGQGPQFIFQYYREEENGRGNFPPRFSGLQFPNYSSELNVNALELDDSALYLCASSLGQGQLNTEAFFGQGTRLTVV.

The CDR3 here is CAKGGGKGKLFF. The CDR3, as DNA: TGTGCCAAAGGGGGGGGGAAAGGGAAACTGTTTTTT. The genes are TRBV6-5 and TRBJ1-4; maybe TRBD1 (6 bases). This CDR3 is built from 12 residues. The germline gives CDR1 MNHEY, CDR2 SVGAGI. Trimming removed 10 bases at V and 11 bases at J, with 17 bases between.

This chain links TRBV5-1 with TRBJ2-5, with D possibly matching TRBD2 (6 bases). V lost 1 base to trimming and J lost 2 bases, with 15 bases between them. Germline V gene sequence: CDR1 SGHRS, CDR2 YFSETQ. This CDR3 comprises 16 residues. CDR3 DNA sequence: TGCGCCAGCAGCTTGAACATGTTGGCGGGGCAAGAGACCCAGTACTTC. This gives the protein CASSLNMLAGQETQYF.

This clone was seen only a few times. The chain is built from TRBV13 and TRBJ1-1; D ambiguous. The CDR3 has 13 residues. Germline CDR1 PRHDT, CDR2 FYEKMQ (reference sequence). V lost 1 base and J lost 6, with 9 bases in between. The DNA of the CDR3 is TGTGCCAGCAGCTTAGAGGTCCAGGCTGAAGCTTTCTTT. This encodes CASSLEVQAEAFF.

The chain uses TRBV7-6 and TRBJ2-3; 15 bases match TRBD2. The CDR3 runs 16 residues. Germline CDR1 is SGHVS and CDR2 is FNYEAQ. J was trimmed by 8 bases and V by 4 bases; bases with no gene match: 7. CDR3 coding DNA: TGTGCCAGCAGCTCCGGGACTAGCGGGGGGAGGGGTACGCAGTATTTT. Amino acids: CASSSGTSGGRGTQYF.

The chain is built from TRBV27 and TRBJ2-2; TRBD2 matches at 7 bases. Germline-derived CDR1 and CDR2 are MNHEY and SMNVEV (reference sequence). The CDR3 has 14 amino acids. Trimming at V came to 8 bases and at J to 4 bases, leaving 7 bases not matched to a gene. The CDR3, as DNA: TGTGCCAGCGGTAGCGGGCGCGTCACCGGGGAGCTGTTTTTT. Translation: CASGSGRVTGELFF.

This CDR3 is CASSMGDFRNTQYF. The DNA for the CDR3 is TGTGCCAGTAGTATGGGCGATTTTAGAAATACGCAGTATTTT. This chain links TRBV19 with TRBJ2-3; D gene unclear. The V end lost 3 bases, the J end lost 7 bases, and 14 bases lay between the germline ends. The CDR3 is 14 residues long. Germline CDR1 LNHDA, CDR2 SQIVND (reference sequence).

This chain links TRBV13 with TRBJ1-3, with D perhaps TRBD1 (5 bases). Germline V lookup: CDR1 PRHDT, CDR2 FYEKMQ (reference sequence). The CDR3 contains 17 residues. Trimming pared 4 bases from V and 0 bases from J, leaving 16 bases between. CDR3 sequence reads: CASSSRSGRVSGNTIYF. The CDR3 nucleotides are TGTGCCAGCAGCTCGAGATCGGGCAGGGTCTCTGGAAACACCATATATTTT.

This clone was counted only a few times. The chain employs TRBV19 and TRBJ2-2, with D maybe TRBD1 (6 bases). V was cut by 7 bases and J by 4 bases, with 10 bases left in between. This CDR3 is built from 13 residues. Germline loops: CDR1 LNHDA, CDR2 SQIVND (reference sequence). The chain's CDR3 is CASKPQGTGELFF. As DNA, the CDR3 is TGTGCCAGTAAACCACAGGGCACCGGGGAGCTGTTTTTT.

CDR3 region: CASSRQGNTEAFF. The CDR3 nucleotides are TGTGCCAGCAGCCGACAGGGGAACACTGAAGCTTTCTTT. V is TRBV7-2 and J is TRBJ1-1, with 7 bases fitting TRBD1. J gave up 1 base and V 5 bases, and 1 base lay outside the gene matches. The CDR3 sequence is 13 residues long. Germline V gene data show CDR1 as SGHTA and CDR2 as FQGNSA.

The V gene is TRBV30, the J gene TRBJ2-3; 13 bases match TRBD2. Germline loops: CDR1 GTSNPN, CDR2 SVGIG (reference sequence). This CDR3 is built from 16 residues. J lost 3 bases, V lost 4 bases, and 7 bases had no gene match. The CDR3, as DNA: TGTGCCTGGACTCCCCCACTAGCGGGGGGGACAGATACGCAGTATTTT. It specifies CAWTPPLAGGTDTQYF.

The chain is built from TRBV2 and TRBJ1-5, with 9 bases lining up with TRBD1. The CDR3 has 14 residues. V dropped 7 bases and J dropped 5; count of bases not matched to a gene: 6. Germline V gives CDR1 SNHLY, CDR2 FYNNEI. CDR3 sequence reads: CASTGQGYDQPQHF. The CDR3 region has the DNA TGTGCCAGCACTGGACAGGGGTACGATCAGCCCCAGCATTTT.

This chain uses TRBV5-1 with TRBJ2-1, with 7 nucleotides matching TRBD1. V lost 6 bases and J lost 6; bases outside the gene matches: 9. The CDR3 runs 14 residues. CDR1 and CDR2 from the germline V gene are SGHRS and YFSETQ. The CDR3 DNA reads as TGCGCCAGCAACCCGGGACAGAGTTTCAATGAGCAGTTCTTC. Protein: CASNPGQSFNEQFF.

The chain employs TRBV7-2 and TRBJ2-7; weak D call: TRBD2 (5 bases). The V gene's germline CDR1 is SGHTA and CDR2 FQGNSA. V lost 3 bases and J lost 2, with 14 bases in between. CDR3 size: 15 residues. The CDR3, as DNA: TGTGCCAGCAGCTTTCAATCGGGAACCGCCTACGAGCAGTACTTC. It codes for CASSFQSGTAYEQYF.

J is TRBJ1-5 and V is TRBV6-5, with D hard to call. The CDR3 is 15 residues long. Trimming shortened V by 5 bases and J by 2 bases, and 13 bases separated the two germline ends. In germline, CDR1 is MNHEY, CDR2 SVGAGI. This CDR3 is CASSRSTRGNQPQHF. The CDR3 nucleotides read TGTGCCAGCAGTCGCTCGACCCGGGGCAATCAGCCCCAGCATTTT.

The V gene is TRBV4-1, the J gene TRBJ1-6; D is possibly TRBD1 (6 bases). The V gene's germline CDR1 is MGHRA and CDR2 YSYEKL. V was clipped by 0 bases and J by 13 bases, with 13 bases between them. The CDR3 is made up of 14 amino acids. The CDR3 protein is CASSQDQTGRPLHF. CDR3 nucleotides: TGCGCCAGCAGCCAAGATCAGACAGGCCGTCCCCTCCACTTT.

This chain uses TRBV3-1 (or the pseudogene TRBV3-2) with TRBJ2-3; TRBD2 aligns across 16 bases. The trim removed 4 bases at V and 7 bases at J, leaving 5 bases unmatched. Germline CDR1 is LGHDT and CDR2 is YNNKEL (reference sequence). The CDR3 loop spans 16 amino acids. In nucleotides, the CDR3 is TGTGCCAGCAGCCTCGGGACTAGCGGGGGGGAATATACGCAGTATTTT. Translating gives CASSLGTSGGEYTQYF.

The chain carries TRBV28 and TRBJ2-2; weak D call: TRBD1 (5 bases). Germline assignment: CDR1 MDHEN and CDR2 SYDVKM. The ends were cut back, 2 bases at V and 1 base at J, with 14 bases in the middle. The CDR3 sequence is 17 residues long. The CDR3 loop reads CASSLGAVGLNTGELFF. Here the CDR3 DNA reads TGTGCCAGCAGTTTAGGGGCGGTTGGCCTGAACACCGGGGAGCTGTTTTTT.

This chain uses TRBV9 with TRBJ1-6; weak D call: TRBD1 (5 bases). Germline assignment: CDR1 SGDLS and CDR2 YYNGEE. The CDR3 contains 16 residues. V was clipped by 0 bases and J by 7 bases, with 14 bases between them. The CDR3 spells CASSVAGQGWNSPLHF. The CDR3, as DNA: TGTGCCAGCAGCGTAGCCGGCCAGGGATGGAATTCACCCCTCCACTTT.

This chain joins TRBV6-5 and TRBJ2-3, with TRBD1 as a possible D gene (5 bases). The CDR3 has 14 residues. Germline lookup yields CDR1 MNHEY and CDR2 SVGAGI. V gave up 9 bases and J gave up 2 bases, with 15 bases separating them. CDR3 nucleotide sequence: TGTGCCAGTTACGAGACAGCTTTCACAGATACGCAGTATTTT. Protein product: CASYETAFTDTQYF.